This TCR beta chain was captured in a study of blood T cell repertoires in COVID-19. Study details: The samples span acute and convalescent COVID-19 from the United States, Italy and Spain.

CDR1 KGHSH and CDR2 LQKENI come from the germline V gene. This CDR3 region has 15 residues. V lost 5 bases, J lost 0 bases, and 11 bases lay in between. The study assigned cohorts using participant-reported clinical history. Donors in Cohort 3 counted as recovered after two negative PCRs, clearance, or symptom resolution. Source study methods: Nucleated cell counts were estimated from reference gene primer amplification. Clones were read by immunoSEQ multiplex PCR, and TCRdb kept only the in-frame ones, dropping some. The DNA gave D and trimming, while V, J and clone size come from that table. The table lists about 140,000 clones, about 80% of them singletons.

The sequencing input was PBMCs or T cells enriched from blood (not recorded which). The sequence was obtained from a woman aged 45 to 65 who had recovered from COVID-19. The chain is built from TRBV18 and TRBJ1-5; TRBD1 might be the D (6 bases). The DNA for the CDR3 is TGTGCCAGCTCATCCCAGGGGAGTAGCAATCAGCCCCAGCATTTT. It encodes CASSSQGSSNQPQHF. The whole variable domain, remainder taken from reference TRBV18 and TRBJ1-5, is NAGVMQNPRHLVRRRGQEARLRCSPMKGHSHVYWYRQLPEEGLKFMVYLQKENIIDESGMPKERFSAEFPKEGPSILRIQQVVRGDSAAYFCASSSQGSSNQPQHFGDGTRLSIL.